Given below is one T cell receptor beta chain in context. The target antigen is unknown. This entry comes from a study of blood T cell dynamics during melanoma immunotherapy. Each bulk PBMC sample had roughly 0.35 ug DNA loaded. This table comes from immunoSEQ multiplex PCR, and its TCRdb copy is limited to in-frame clones, with some not included. Of 8,000 to 11,000 clones in the sample, about 86% are singletons; the top ten hold roughly 10%. The time point was: pre-treatment baseline. Broader study findings: Unlike progressors, later disease-control patients had W3 repertoires gaining clonality or diversity.

The receptor comes from a human donor with melanoma. This specimen was blood, taken from a patient treated with checkpoint blockade.

The CDR3 coding sequence is TGTGCCAGCAGCTCCAGCACGGGGATAGCCTACGAGCAGTACTTC. This translates into CASSSSTGIAYEQYF. The J gene is TRBJ2-7, the V gene TRBV7-6; a weak D match, TRBD2 (5 bases). V shed 4 bases and J shed 2 bases, with 15 bases lying between them. The V gene's germline CDR1 is SGHVS and CDR2 FNYEAQ. CDR3 size: 15 residues.